Listed below are T cell receptor beta chains from one sample, sequenced in a study of T cell responses to AZD1222 COVID-19 vaccine. Sequencing was performed with immunoSEQ multiplex PCR; in TCRdb, only in-frame clones are kept and a portion is missing. The sample has approximately 100,000 clones, just over 90% seen once. The material was peripheral blood, obtained on day 0 of AZD1222 vaccination. The receptors shown here come from an adult in good health. CDR3s include the opening cysteine and the closing phenylalanine or tryptophan. A D gene is named only where the DNA matches it firmly. Clone size is given for some rows only: seen once, a few or many times, or a class if the clone is expanded.

d_call: -; j_call: TRBJ2-2; v_call: TRBV21-1; clone_size: -; cdr3_nt: TGTGCCAGCAGCAAAGTCCACATCCAAAACGGCGGGGAGCTGTTTTTT; cdr3_aa: CASSKVHIQNGGELFF
d_call: -; j_call: TRBJ1-2; v_call: TRBV28; clone_size: -; cdr3_nt: TGTGCCAGCAGTTTACGGGACGGCCGTGGCTACACCTTC; cdr3_aa: CASSLRDGRGYTF
d_call: -; j_call: TRBJ1-4; v_call: TRBV7-9; clone_size: -; cdr3_nt: TGTGCCAGCAGCCCAACCCGGGGGTTGCTGTTTTTT; cdr3_aa: CASSPTRGLLFF
d_call: TRBD1; j_call: TRBJ1-6; v_call: TRBV5-1; clone_size: -; cdr3_nt: TGCGCCAGCTCCTTACAGGGGCGGGGTAATTCACCCCTCCACTTT; cdr3_aa: CASSLQGRGNSPLHF
d_call: -; j_call: TRBJ1-1; v_call: TRBV19; clone_size: -; cdr3_nt: TGTGCCAGTAGTATTTCGTGGGTGAATACTGAAGCTTTCTTT; cdr3_aa: CASSISWVNTEAFF
d_call: TRBD2; j_call: TRBJ2-7; v_call: TRBV6-5; clone_size: -; cdr3_nt: TGTGCCAGCAGGGCGACTAGCGGTTCCTACGAGCAGTACTTC; cdr3_aa: CASRATSGSYEQYF
d_call: -; j_call: TRBJ1-6; v_call: TRBV11-2; clone_size: -; cdr3_nt: TGTGCCAGCAGCTACGGCAGGAGCTATAATTCACCCCTCCACTTT; cdr3_aa: CASSYGRSYNSPLHF
d_call: TRBD2; j_call: TRBJ2-5; v_call: TRBV10-3; clone_size: once; cdr3_nt: TGTGCCATCAGTGGCGCGGGGGACGAGGAGACCCAGTACTTC; cdr3_aa: CAISGAGDEETQYF
d_call: TRBD1; j_call: TRBJ1-5; v_call: TRBV6-2/TRBV6-3; clone_size: -; cdr3_nt: TGTGCCAGCAGTTACTCGAGGGGGCAGGCACGGCCCCAGCATTTT; cdr3_aa: CASSYSRGQARPQHF
d_call: -; j_call: TRBJ1-1; v_call: TRBV30; clone_size: -; cdr3_nt: TGTGCCTGGAGCCTGAACACTGAAGCTTTCTTT; cdr3_aa: CAWSLNTEAFF
d_call: -; j_call: TRBJ1-2; v_call: TRBV6-5; clone_size: -; cdr3_nt: TGTGCCAGCAGCCTTAACGATGGGGACCCCTATGGCTACACCTTC; cdr3_aa: CASSLNDGDPYGYTF
d_call: TRBD1; j_call: TRBJ2-7; v_call: TRBV6-5; clone_size: -; cdr3_nt: TGTGCCAGCAGTTTGACAGGGACGAGCTCCTACGAGCAGTACTTC; cdr3_aa: CASSLTGTSSYEQYF
d_call: -; j_call: TRBJ2-5; v_call: TRBV19; clone_size: -; cdr3_nt: TGTGCCAGTAACCCCAGGAAGGGAGAGACCCAGTACTTC; cdr3_aa: CASNPRKGETQYF
d_call: -; j_call: TRBJ1-1; v_call: TRBV30; clone_size: -; cdr3_nt: TGTGCCTGGAGTCGGAACTTAGGGTTGGGAGCTTTCTTT; cdr3_aa: CAWSRNLGLGAFF
d_call: TRBD1; j_call: TRBJ2-2; v_call: TRBV7-3; clone_size: -; cdr3_nt: TGTGCCAGCAGCTCCCTAATGGACAGGGTCTGGGACACCGGGGAGCTGTTTTTT; cdr3_aa: CASSSLMDRVWDTGELFF
d_call: -; j_call: TRBJ1-3; v_call: TRBV7-3; clone_size: -; cdr3_nt: TGTGCCAGCAGCTCGCTAACCATGACTGGAAACACCATATATTTT; cdr3_aa: CASSSLTMTGNTIYF
d_call: -; j_call: TRBJ1-2; v_call: TRBV4-1; clone_size: -; cdr3_nt: TGCGCCAGCAGCCAAGTTATTTCTCCCTCGGGGAACGGGAACTATGGCTACACCTTC; cdr3_aa: CASSQVISPSGNGNYGYTF
d_call: -; j_call: TRBJ1-1; v_call: TRBV6-5; clone_size: -; cdr3_nt: TGTGCCAGCAGTTACTCGAGAGCGGCTGAAGCTTTCTTT; cdr3_aa: CASSYSRAAEAFF
d_call: -; j_call: TRBJ1-2; v_call: TRBV4-1; clone_size: -; cdr3_nt: TGCGCCAGCAGCCAAGTGAACTCTAACTATGGCTACACCTTC; cdr3_aa: CASSQVNSNYGYTF
d_call: -; j_call: TRBJ1-1; v_call: TRBV7-2; clone_size: -; cdr3_nt: TGTGCCAGCAGCCGGGACTTGAACACTGAAGCTTTCTTT; cdr3_aa: CASSRDLNTEAFF
d_call: -; j_call: TRBJ2-1; v_call: TRBV28; clone_size: few; cdr3_nt: TGTGCCAGCGCATTCCTCCAGCGACCCCCTAGGGAGCAGTTCTTC; cdr3_aa: CASAFLQRPPREQFF
d_call: -; j_call: TRBJ1-2; v_call: TRBV2; clone_size: -; cdr3_nt: TGTGCCAGCAGCGAGGGGACTGCTTATGGCTACACCTTC; cdr3_aa: CASSEGTAYGYTF
d_call: -; j_call: TRBJ2-1; v_call: TRBV24-1; clone_size: -; cdr3_nt: TGTGCCACCATCGCCGGGGGGCAATCCTACAATGAGCAGTTCTTC; cdr3_aa: CATIAGGQSYNEQFF
d_call: -; j_call: TRBJ1-1; v_call: TRBV7-6; clone_size: -; cdr3_nt: TGTGCCAGCAGCTTAGCCGGAGGTAGGGTCGGGGGCATGAACACTGAAGCTTTCTTT; cdr3_aa: CASSLAGGRVGGMNTEAFF
d_call: -; j_call: TRBJ2-7; v_call: TRBV2; clone_size: -; cdr3_nt: TGTGCCAGCAGTTCCCTAGGGACACCGACCTACGAGCAGTACTTC; cdr3_aa: CASSSLGTPTYEQYF
d_call: -; j_call: TRBJ1-1; v_call: TRBV11-1; clone_size: -; cdr3_nt: TGTGCCAGCAGCTTTACCCAGGGGAACACTGAAGCTTTCTTT; cdr3_aa: CASSFTQGNTEAFF
d_call: -; j_call: TRBJ1-1; v_call: TRBV4-1; clone_size: -; cdr3_nt: TGCGCCAGCAGCCCCCGTGAGCAACCAGGCGTTCTGAACACTGAAGCTTTCTTT; cdr3_aa: CASSPREQPGVLNTEAFF
d_call: -; j_call: TRBJ1-5; v_call: TRBV7-9; clone_size: -; cdr3_nt: TGTGCCAGCAGCGGGCCGGGACGAGGTCAGCCCCAGCATTTT; cdr3_aa: CASSGPGRGQPQHF
d_call: -; j_call: TRBJ2-7; v_call: TRBV7-2; clone_size: few; cdr3_nt: TGTGCCAGCAGAAAACACCGGACGGACAGGGAGGGAGGGCAGTACTTC; cdr3_aa: CASRKHRTDREGGQYF
d_call: -; j_call: TRBJ2-7; v_call: TRBV5-1; clone_size: -; cdr3_nt: TGCGCCAGCAGCTTGGCTCAGGCTGGGCCCTACGAGCAGTACTTC; cdr3_aa: CASSLAQAGPYEQYF
d_call: -; j_call: TRBJ1-2; v_call: TRBV3-1/TRBV3-2; clone_size: -; cdr3_nt: TGTGCCAGCAGCCTCACTGACGGATCCTATGGCTACACCTTC; cdr3_aa: CASSLTDGSYGYTF
d_call: -; j_call: TRBJ2-1; v_call: TRBV19; clone_size: once; cdr3_nt: TGTGCCAGTAGTATAGGGGGTGATGAGCAGTTCTTC; cdr3_aa: CASSIGGDEQFF
d_call: -; j_call: TRBJ1-1; v_call: TRBV5-1; clone_size: -; cdr3_nt: TGCGCCAGCAGCTCGGCACGGGGCATCATCACTGAAGCTTTCTTT; cdr3_aa: CASSSARGIITEAFF
d_call: -; j_call: TRBJ2-5; v_call: TRBV11-2; clone_size: -; cdr3_nt: TGTGCCAGCAGCTCCGGACTTTCGTGGGGGACCCAGTACTTC; cdr3_aa: CASSSGLSWGTQYF
d_call: -; j_call: TRBJ1-4; v_call: TRBV2; clone_size: -; cdr3_nt: TGTGCCAGCAAGGTCAGAACTGCAACTAATGAAAAACTGTTTTTT; cdr3_aa: CASKVRTATNEKLFF
d_call: -; j_call: TRBJ1-5; v_call: TRBV4-1; clone_size: few; cdr3_nt: TGCGCCAGCAGCCAAGTGGAGCGGGGAGTACGTCAGCCCCAGCATTTT; cdr3_aa: CASSQVERGVRQPQHF
d_call: TRBD1; j_call: TRBJ2-5; v_call: TRBV19; clone_size: -; cdr3_nt: TGTGCCAGTAGCACCGGGACAGGGAGTCTCGAGACCCAGTACTTC; cdr3_aa: CASSTGTGSLETQYF
d_call: -; j_call: TRBJ2-7; v_call: TRBV6-5; clone_size: -; cdr3_nt: TGTGCCAGCAGGTATGAAGTTGGGGGTCAGTACGAGCAGTACTTC; cdr3_aa: CASRYEVGGQYEQYF
d_call: TRBD1; j_call: TRBJ2-2; v_call: TRBV7-8; clone_size: -; cdr3_nt: TGTGCCAGCAGTACGGACAGGGGGTTCGACGGGGAGCTGTTTTTT; cdr3_aa: CASSTDRGFDGELFF
d_call: -; j_call: TRBJ2-5; v_call: TRBV12-5; clone_size: -; cdr3_nt: TGTGCTAGTGGTTTGGTACTCGCGGCAGCCCAAGAGACCCAGTACTTC; cdr3_aa: CASGLVLAAAQETQYF
d_call: TRBD2; j_call: TRBJ2-5; v_call: TRBV13; clone_size: -; cdr3_nt: TGTGCCAGCAGCCAAAGACTAGCGGGGTACCAAGAGACCCAGTACTTC; cdr3_aa: CASSQRLAGYQETQYF
d_call: TRBD1; j_call: TRBJ2-2; v_call: TRBV5-5; clone_size: -; cdr3_nt: TGTGCCAGCAGCGAACGGACAGGCGCGAACACCGGGGAGCTGTTTTTT; cdr3_aa: CASSERTGANTGELFF
d_call: TRBD1; j_call: TRBJ1-2; v_call: TRBV6-5; clone_size: -; cdr3_nt: TGTGCCAGCAGTTCGGGGACAGTCTACACCTTC; cdr3_aa: CASSSGTVYTF
d_call: TRBD1; j_call: TRBJ2-1; v_call: TRBV5-4; clone_size: -; cdr3_nt: TGTGCCAGCAGCCCTAGGACAGGGCTAATTACCTACAATGAGCAGTTCTTC; cdr3_aa: CASSPRTGLITYNEQFF
d_call: TRBD1; j_call: TRBJ2-6; v_call: TRBV11-2; clone_size: -; cdr3_nt: TGTGCCAGCAGCTTATTTGGCGAGGGGGCTTTTGGGGCCAACGTCCTGACTTTC; cdr3_aa: CASSLFGEGAFGANVLTF